These 8 T cell receptor beta chains share one sample of origin, sequenced in a study of long-term antiretroviral therapy in people with HIV. The authors ran the immunoSEQ assay, v3.0, at survey level. The protocol was immunoSEQ multiplex PCR, while the TCRdb copy is restricted to in-frame clones and leaves out a portion. Of some 24,000 clones listed, about 76% were seen once; the top ten hold about a sixth. The sample consisted of unsorted PBMCs, taken at the start of antiretroviral therapy, before treatment. The receptors originated from a woman younger than 30 with HIV.

The chain joins TRBV5-4 to TRBJ2-5; 8 nucleotides agree with TRBD2. Germline CDR1 and CDR2: SGHNT and YYREEE (reference sequence). The length of the CDR3 is 17 residues. Trimming at V came to 4 bases and at J to 1 base, leaving 12 bases not matched to a gene. The CDR3 nucleotides read TGTGCCAGCAGCCGTGGCGGGGGGCCCTTGCTCCAAGAGACCCAGTACTTC. This sequence encodes CASSRGGGPLLQETQYF. Full variable domain (remainder filled in from reference TRBV5-4 and TRBJ2-5): ETGVTQSPTHLIKTRGQQVTLRCSSQSGHNTVSWYQQALGQGPQFIFQYYREEENGRGNFPPRFSGLQFPNYSSELNVNALELDDSALYLCASSRGGGPLLQETQYFGPGTRLLVL.

J is TRBJ1-2 and V is TRBV28; D unresolved. The V end lost 5 bases, the J end lost 5 bases, and 6 bases lay between the germline ends. The CDR3 spans 11 residues. Germline values: CDR1 MDHEN, CDR2 SYDVKM. This CDR3 reads CASSPGYGYTF. CDR3 DNA: TGTGCCAGCAGTCCGGGGTATGGCTACACCTTC.

The chain uses TRBV29-1 and TRBJ1-5; D is unresolved. Trimming left V 4 bases short and J 4 bases short, with 14 bases between. The CDR3 sequence is 14 residues long. Germline V lookup: CDR1 SQVTM, CDR2 ANQGSEA. This chain's CDR3 is CSVATAVGNQPQHF. DNA for the CDR3: TGCAGCGTTGCAACGGCAGTTGGGAATCAGCCCCAGCATTTT.

The V call is TRBV7-4, the J call TRBJ2-1, with TRBD2 matching 8 bases. V trimming: 6 bases; J trimming: 6 bases; junction bases outside the gene matches: 13. The CDR3 covers 16 residues. CDR1 is SGHVT, CDR2 SQSDAQ, per germline. CDR3 in DNA: TGTGCCAGCAGACCCACCGGGACTAGTCGGTCCAATGAGCAGTTCTTC. Its translation: CASRPTGTSRSNEQFF. Complete variable domain (other parts from reference TRBV7-4 and TRBJ2-1): GAGVSQSPRYKVAKRGRDVALRCDSISGHVTLYWYRQTLGQGSEVLTYSQSDAQRDKSGRPSGRFSAERPERSVSTLKIQRTEQGDSAVYLCASRPTGTSRSNEQFFGPGTRLTVL.

This chain uses TRBV18 with TRBJ1-3; D is uncertain. Germline-derived CDR1 and CDR2 are KGHSH and LQKENI. Trimming pared 6 bases from V and 2 bases from J, leaving 11 bases between. The CDR3 contains 14 residues. The CDR3 here is CASSLDGTGNTIYF. The CDR3 DNA reads TGTGCCAGCTCTCTCGACGGAACTGGAAACACCATATATTTT.

This chain joins TRBV11-2 and TRBJ2-3; TRBD1 might be the D (6 bases). Germline V CDR1 and CDR2: SGHAT, FQNNGV. Trimming removed 7 bases from V and 3 bases from J, with 14 bases in between. The CDR3 loop spans 14 amino acids. CDR3 in DNA: TGTGCCAGCATTAGCAGGGGTCTTACAGATACGCAGTATTTT. Encoded protein: CASISRGLTDTQYF.

On this clone: At one of its ends the junction is not consistent with the germline gene, which may arise from a read error. The rearrangement joins TRBV7-7 to TRBJ2-3, with 7 bases matching TRBD2. Per the germline V gene, CDR1 is SSHAT and CDR2 is FNYEAQ (reference sequence). The CDR3 length is 14 residues. The chain's CDR3 is CASSLGLDTDTQYF. CDR3 nucleotide sequence: TGTGCTAGCAGCTTAGGACTAGACACAGATACGCAGTATTTT.

The chain couples TRBV30 to TRBJ1-1; D uncertain. The ends were cut back, 2 bases at V and 0 bases at J, with 7 bases in the middle. The CDR3 is 13 residues long. Germline values: CDR1 GTSNPN, CDR2 SVGIG (reference sequence). The CDR3 region is CAWSRQVNTEAFF. The CDR3 DNA follows: TGTGCCTGGAGTCGGCAGGTGAACACTGAAGCTTTCTTT. Filled out from reference TRBV30 and TRBJ1-1, the complete variable domain reads SQTIHQWPATLVQPVGSPLSLECTVEGTSNPNLYWYRQAAGRGLQLLFYSVGIGQISSEVPQNLSASRPQDRQFILSSKKLLLSDSGFYLCAWSRQVNTEAFFGQGTRLTVV.